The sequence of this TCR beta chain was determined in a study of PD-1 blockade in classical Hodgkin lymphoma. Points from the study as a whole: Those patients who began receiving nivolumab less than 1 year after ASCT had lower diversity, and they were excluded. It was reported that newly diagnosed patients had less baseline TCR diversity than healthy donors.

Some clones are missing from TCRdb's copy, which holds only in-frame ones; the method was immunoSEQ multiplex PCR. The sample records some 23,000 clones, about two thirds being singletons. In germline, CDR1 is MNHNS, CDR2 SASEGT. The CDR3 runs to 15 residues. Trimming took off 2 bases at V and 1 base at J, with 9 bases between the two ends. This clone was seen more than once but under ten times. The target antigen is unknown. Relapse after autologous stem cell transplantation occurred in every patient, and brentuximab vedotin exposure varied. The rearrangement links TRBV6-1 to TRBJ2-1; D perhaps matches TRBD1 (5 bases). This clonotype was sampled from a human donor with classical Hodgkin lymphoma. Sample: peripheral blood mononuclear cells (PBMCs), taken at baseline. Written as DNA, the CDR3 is TGTGCCAGCAGTGAATGGCAGGGATCCTACAATGAGCAGTTCTTC. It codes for CASSEWQGSYNEQFF.